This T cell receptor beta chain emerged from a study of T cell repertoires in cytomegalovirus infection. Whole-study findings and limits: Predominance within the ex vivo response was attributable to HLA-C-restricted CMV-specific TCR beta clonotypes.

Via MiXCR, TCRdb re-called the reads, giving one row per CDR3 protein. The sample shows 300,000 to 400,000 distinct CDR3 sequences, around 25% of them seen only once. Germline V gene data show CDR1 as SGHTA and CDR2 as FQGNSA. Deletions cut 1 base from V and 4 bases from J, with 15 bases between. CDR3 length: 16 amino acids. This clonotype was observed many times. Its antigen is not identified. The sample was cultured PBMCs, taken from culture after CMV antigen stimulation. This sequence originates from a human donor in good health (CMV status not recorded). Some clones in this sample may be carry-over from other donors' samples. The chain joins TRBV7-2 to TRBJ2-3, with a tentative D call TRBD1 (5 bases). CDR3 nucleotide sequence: TGTGCCAGCAGCTTAGGCAGGGCCTTGGTCTCAGATACGCAGTATTTT. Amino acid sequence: CASSLGRALVSDTQYF.